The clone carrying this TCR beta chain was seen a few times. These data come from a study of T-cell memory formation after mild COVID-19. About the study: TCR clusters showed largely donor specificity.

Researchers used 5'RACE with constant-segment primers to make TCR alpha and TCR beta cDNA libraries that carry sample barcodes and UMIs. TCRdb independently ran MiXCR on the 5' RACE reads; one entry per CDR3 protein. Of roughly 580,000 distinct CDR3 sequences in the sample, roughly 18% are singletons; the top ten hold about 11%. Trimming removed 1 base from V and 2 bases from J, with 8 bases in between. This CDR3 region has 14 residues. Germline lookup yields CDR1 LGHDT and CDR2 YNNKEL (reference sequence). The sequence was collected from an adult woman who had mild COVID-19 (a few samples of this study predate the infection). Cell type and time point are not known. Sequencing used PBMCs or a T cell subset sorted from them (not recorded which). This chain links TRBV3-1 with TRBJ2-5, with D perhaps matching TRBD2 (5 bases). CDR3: CASSQGGRQETQYF. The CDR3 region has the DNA TGTGCCAGCAGCCAAGGAGGGCGGCAAGAGACCCAGTACTTC.